The count of the clone carrying this TCR beta chain is one. Antigen unknown. TCR beta CDR3 regions were amplified from RNA transcripts. HTBI primers were used for first-round RT-PCR of the TCR CDR3. Each CDR3 protein gets one entry after TCRdb re-called the multiplex PCR reads with MiXCR. The data show about 770,000 distinct CDR3 sequences, 15% to 20% seen once. These data are taken from a study of T cells in Graves' hyperthyroidism and ophthalmopathy. General observations from the study: Ophthalmopathy was separated from stable hyperthyroidism by a 13 V-J model.

Hyperthyroidism was newly diagnosed in patients aged 18 to 65 (duration under 2 months). Uncontrolled infection, other autoimmune disease, pregnancy and lactation each barred patients from inclusion. Germline V gives CDR1 DFQATT, CDR2 SNEGSKA (reference sequence). The CDR3 spans 13 residues. V shed 6 bases and J 5 bases; nucleotides not matched to a gene: 6. V and J are TRBV20-1 and TRBJ1-4, with TRBD1 matching over 7 bases. The clonotype originates from a woman aged 45 to 65 with Graves' hyperthyroidism that later progressed to Graves' ophthalmopathy. Source material: blood. The CDR3 bases are TGCAGTGCACCTTCGACAGGGAATGAAAAACTGTTTTTT. This encodes CSAPSTGNEKLFF.